This T cell receptor (beta chain) originates from a study of T-cell reconstitution after alpha-beta-depleted transplantation in children (dated by TCRdb to the mid-2010s). Some background on the complete study: T-cell immune reconstitution after TCRalphabeta/CD19-depleted allogeneic hematopoietic cell transplantation in children was quantitatively tracked in the study by means of TCR repertoire profiling.

Libraries were made using PCR. TCRdb records Illumina HiSeq 2500 as the sequencer. TCR library preparation used molecular barcoding, with unique molecular identifiers applied to normalize quantification of the TCRbeta repertoire. TCRdb reworked the public reads: Q25 trimming with fastp, MiXCR clone assembly, productive beta chains retained. Here each entry gathers all rows of one CDR3 protein and keeps the most common genes and DNA. The sample table records approximately 500,000 distinct CDR3 sequences; roughly 27% of these occur just once. The ten largest clonotypes hold about 35% of the sample. Details on this clonotype: This receptor's antigen is unknown. No base quality values were provided; no much bigger clone lies one nucleotide off.

The sample's treatment or condition label, decoded: allogeneic hematopoietic cell transplantation with graft depleted of TCRalphabeta T cells and CD19 B cells. TCRalphabeta/CD19-depleted allogeneic hematopoietic cell grafts were given to the transplant recipients, all of whom were children. The research as a whole found: About two months after transplant, the apparently early recovery of alphabetaT-cell counts reportedly depended on just several hundred clones that had expanded rapidly and came from non-depleted graft cells. Hyperexpanded clone frequencies declined over subsequent months; after one year, T-cell counts and TCRbeta diversity were mostly attributed to newly produced T cells. The high TCRbeta diversity at day 60 in some patients was ascribed to recipient T cells and intrathymic progenitors that had survived conditioning.

Trimming costs V 2 bases and J 5 bases, and their ends lie 15 bases apart. Looking up the germline V gene (reference sequence) yields CDR1 GTSNPN and CDR2 SVGIG. The CDR3 numbers 14 residues from cysteine through phenylalanine. Only the CDR3 region is kept as DNA, spanning 42 bases read in frame from base 1. This sample comprised PBMCs, obtained before TCRalphabeta/CD19-depleted stem cell transplant. The clonotype originates from a boy under three years old with Wiskott-Aldrich syndrome, due to receive a stem cell transplant. Recombination connected TRBV30 to TRBJ1-1, and the D gene may be TRBD1, 5 bases matching. The CDR3 region reads CAWSWGGKRTEAFF. In nucleotide form, the sequence is TGTGCCTGGAGTTGGGGGGGGAAGAGGACTGAAGCTTTCTTT.